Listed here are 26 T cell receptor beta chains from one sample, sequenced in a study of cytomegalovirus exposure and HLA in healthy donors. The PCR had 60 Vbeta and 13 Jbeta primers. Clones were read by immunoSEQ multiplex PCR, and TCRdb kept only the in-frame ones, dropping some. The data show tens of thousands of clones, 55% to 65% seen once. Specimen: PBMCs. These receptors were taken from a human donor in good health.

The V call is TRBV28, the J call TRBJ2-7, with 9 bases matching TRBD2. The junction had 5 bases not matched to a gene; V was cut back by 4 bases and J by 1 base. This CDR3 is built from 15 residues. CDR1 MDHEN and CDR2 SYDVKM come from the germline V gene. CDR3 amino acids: CASSYSGGPSYEQYF. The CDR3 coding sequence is TGTGCCAGCAGTTACAGCGGGGGGCCTTCCTACGAGCAGTACTTC.

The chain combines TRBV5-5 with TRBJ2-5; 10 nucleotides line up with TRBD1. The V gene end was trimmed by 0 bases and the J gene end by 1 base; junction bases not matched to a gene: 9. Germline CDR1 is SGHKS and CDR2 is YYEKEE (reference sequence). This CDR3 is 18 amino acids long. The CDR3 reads CASSLGQGAGLGQETQYF. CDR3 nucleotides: TGTGCCAGCAGCTTGGGACAGGGGGCCGGGTTGGGCCAAGAGACCCAGTACTTC.

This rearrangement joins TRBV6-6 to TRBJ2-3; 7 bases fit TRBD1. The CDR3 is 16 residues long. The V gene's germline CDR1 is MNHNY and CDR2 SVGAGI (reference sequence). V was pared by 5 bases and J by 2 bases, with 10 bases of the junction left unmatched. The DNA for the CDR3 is TGTGCCAGCAGTAACGGACAGGCCGTCTCCACAGATACGCAGTATTTT. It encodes CASSNGQAVSTDTQYF.

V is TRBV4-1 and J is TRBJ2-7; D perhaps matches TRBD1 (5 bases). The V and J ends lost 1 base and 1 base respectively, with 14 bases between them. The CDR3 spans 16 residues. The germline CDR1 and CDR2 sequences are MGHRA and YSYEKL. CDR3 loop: CASSQVLQGRSYEQYF. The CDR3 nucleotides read TGCGCCAGCAGCCAAGTTCTCCAGGGAAGGTCCTACGAGCAGTACTTC.

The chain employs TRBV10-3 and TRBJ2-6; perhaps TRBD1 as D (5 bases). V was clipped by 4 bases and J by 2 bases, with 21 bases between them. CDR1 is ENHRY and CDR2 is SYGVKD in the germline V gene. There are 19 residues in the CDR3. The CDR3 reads CAISVFLDNPGTGANVLTF. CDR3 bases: TGTGCCATCAGTGTTTTTCTGGACAACCCTGGGACTGGGGCCAACGTCCTGACTTTC.

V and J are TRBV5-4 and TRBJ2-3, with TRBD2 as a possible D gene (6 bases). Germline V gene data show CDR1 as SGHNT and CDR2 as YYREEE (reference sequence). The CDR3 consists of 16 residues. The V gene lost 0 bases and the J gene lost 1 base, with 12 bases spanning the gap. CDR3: CASSLGGRGGTDTQYF. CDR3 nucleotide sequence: TGTGCCAGCAGCTTGGGGGGACGCGGGGGCACAGATACGCAGTATTTT.

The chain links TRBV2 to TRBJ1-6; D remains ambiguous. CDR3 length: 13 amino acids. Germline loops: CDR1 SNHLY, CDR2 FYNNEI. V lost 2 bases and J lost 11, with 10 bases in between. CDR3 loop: CASSEREGPPLHF. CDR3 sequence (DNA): TGTGCCAGCAGTGAACGGGAAGGCCCACCCCTCCACTTT.

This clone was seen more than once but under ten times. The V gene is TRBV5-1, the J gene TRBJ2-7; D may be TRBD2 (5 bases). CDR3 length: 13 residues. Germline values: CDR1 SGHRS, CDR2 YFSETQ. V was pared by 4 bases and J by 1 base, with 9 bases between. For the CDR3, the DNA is TGCGCCAGCAGCACGCGGACTTCCTACGAGCAGTACTTC. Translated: CASSTRTSYEQYF.

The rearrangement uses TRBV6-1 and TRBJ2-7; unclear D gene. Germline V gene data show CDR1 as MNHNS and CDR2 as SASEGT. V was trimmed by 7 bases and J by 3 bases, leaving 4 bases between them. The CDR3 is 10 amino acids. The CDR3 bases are TGTGCCAGCACTAACTACGAGCAGTACTTC. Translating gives CASTNYEQYF.

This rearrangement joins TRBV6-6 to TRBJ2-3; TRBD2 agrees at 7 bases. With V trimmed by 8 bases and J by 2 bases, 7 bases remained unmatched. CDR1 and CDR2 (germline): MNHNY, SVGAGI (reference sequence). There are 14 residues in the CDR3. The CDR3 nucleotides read TGTGCCAGCGGGGGGGACTACCTCACAGATACGCAGTATTTT. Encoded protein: CASGGDYLTDTQYF.

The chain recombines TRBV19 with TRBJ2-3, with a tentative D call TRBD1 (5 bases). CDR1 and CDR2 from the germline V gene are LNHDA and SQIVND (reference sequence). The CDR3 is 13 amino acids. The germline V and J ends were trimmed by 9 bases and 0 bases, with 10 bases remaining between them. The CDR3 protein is CASSPGSTDTQYF. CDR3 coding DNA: TGTGCCAGCTCTCCAGGGAGCACAGATACGCAGTATTTT. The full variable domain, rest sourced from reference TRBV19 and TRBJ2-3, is DGGITQSPKYLFRKEGQNVTLSCEQNLNHDAMYWYRQDPGQGLRLIYYSQIVNDFQKGDIAEGYSVSREKKESFPLTVTSAQKNPTAFYLCASSPGSTDTQYFGPGTRLTVL.

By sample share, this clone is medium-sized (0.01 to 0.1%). CDR3 bases: TGTGCCAGCAACTTAGGATCAGGCTACGAGCAGTACTTC. Amino acid sequence: CASNLGSGYEQYF. The chain carries TRBV9 and TRBJ2-7; no clear D gene. Trimming left V 6 bases short and J 3 bases short, with 13 bases between. Germline V gene sequence: CDR1 SGDLS, CDR2 YYNGEE. The CDR3 length is 13 residues.

CDR3 nucleotides: TGTGCCAGCAGCGTCAACACGAGGGTAATCACCGGGGAGCTGTTTTTT. This translates into CASSVNTRVITGELFF. The chain carries TRBV9 and TRBJ2-2; maybe TRBD2 (5 bases). CDR3 length: 16 amino acids. Germline V gene data show CDR1 as SGDLS and CDR2 as YYNGEE. The V end lost 2 bases, the J end lost 4 bases, and 15 bases lay between the germline ends.

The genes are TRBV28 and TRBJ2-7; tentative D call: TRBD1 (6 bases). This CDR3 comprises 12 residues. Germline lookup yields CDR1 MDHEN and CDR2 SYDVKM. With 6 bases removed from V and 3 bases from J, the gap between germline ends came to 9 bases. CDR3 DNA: TGTGCCAGCAGATCAGGGGTCTACGAGCAGTACTTC. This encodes CASRSGVYEQYF. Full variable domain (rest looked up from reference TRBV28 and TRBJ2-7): DVKVTQSSRYLVKRTGEKVFLECVQDMDHENMFWYRQDPGLGLRLIYFSYDVKMKEKGDIPEGYSVSREKKERFSLILESASTNQTSMYLCASRSGVYEQYFGPGTRLTVT.

The CDR3 DNA is TGTGCCTGGAGTGTACGTAGGCAGGGTGGCCACGAGCAGTACTTC. Amino acid sequence: CAWSVRRQGGHEQYF. This chain joins TRBV30 and TRBJ2-7, with D maybe TRBD1 (5 bases). CDR3 length: 15 residues. The germline V gene encodes CDR1 GTSNPN and CDR2 SVGIG (reference sequence). V lost 0 bases to trimming and J lost 5 bases, with 17 bases between them.

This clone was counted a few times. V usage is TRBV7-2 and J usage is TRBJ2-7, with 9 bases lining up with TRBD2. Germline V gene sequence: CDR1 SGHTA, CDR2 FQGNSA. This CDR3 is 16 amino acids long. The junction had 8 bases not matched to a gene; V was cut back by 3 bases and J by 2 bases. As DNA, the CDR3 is TGTGCCAGCAGCTTGGAGTCTAGCGGGGTTACCTACGAGCAGTACTTC. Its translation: CASSLESSGVTYEQYF.

The CDR3 reads CASSLGKGGREYEQFF. The CDR3 DNA reads as TGTGCCAGCAGCTTAGGGAAAGGGGGTCGGGAATATGAGCAGTTCTTC. V gene TRBV7-9 combines with J gene TRBJ2-1; D perhaps matches TRBD1 (6 bases). Trimming removed 1 base at V and 8 bases at J, with 18 bases between. This CDR3 is built from 16 residues. Germline CDR1 reads SEHNR; CDR2 reads FQNEAQ (reference sequence).

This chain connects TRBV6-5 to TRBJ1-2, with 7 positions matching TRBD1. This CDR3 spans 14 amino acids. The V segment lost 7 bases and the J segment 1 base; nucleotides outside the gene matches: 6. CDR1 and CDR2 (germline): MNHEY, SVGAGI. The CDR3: CASTDGDSNYGYTF. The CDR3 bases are TGTGCCAGCACCGACGGGGACAGTAACTATGGCTACACCTTC.

The CDR3 DNA reads TGTGCCAGTAGTGCTTGGGCAGAGTCTAATCAGCCCCAGCATTTT. It codes for CASSAWAESNQPQHF. The chain has TRBV19 and TRBJ1-5; D is ambiguous. This CDR3 comprises 15 residues. Between the trimmed V and J ends, which lost 5 bases and 4 bases, there was a span of 15 bases. Germline loops: CDR1 LNHDA, CDR2 SQIVND (reference sequence).

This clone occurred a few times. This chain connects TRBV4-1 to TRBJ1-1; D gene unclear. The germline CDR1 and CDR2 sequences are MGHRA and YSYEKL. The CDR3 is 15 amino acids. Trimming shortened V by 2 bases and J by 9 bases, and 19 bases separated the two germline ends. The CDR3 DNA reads TGCGCCAGCAGCCAACCGTGGGCCTCCCTGGGCAAAGCTTTCTTT. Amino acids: CASSQPWASLGKAFF.

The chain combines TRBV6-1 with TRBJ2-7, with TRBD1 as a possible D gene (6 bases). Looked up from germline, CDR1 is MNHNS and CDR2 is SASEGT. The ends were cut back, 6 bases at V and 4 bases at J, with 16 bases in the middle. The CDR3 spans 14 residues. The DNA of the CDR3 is TGTGCCAGCAGACGGGACACCCCAGGGTACGAGCAGTACTTC. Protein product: CASRRDTPGYEQYF.

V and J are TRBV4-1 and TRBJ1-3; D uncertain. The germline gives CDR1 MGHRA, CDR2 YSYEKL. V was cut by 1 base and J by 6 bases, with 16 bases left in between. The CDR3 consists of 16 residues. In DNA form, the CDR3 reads TGCGCCAGCAGCCAAGGCGGTGGTGTCTTAGAAAACACCATATATTTT. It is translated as CASSQGGGVLENTIYF.

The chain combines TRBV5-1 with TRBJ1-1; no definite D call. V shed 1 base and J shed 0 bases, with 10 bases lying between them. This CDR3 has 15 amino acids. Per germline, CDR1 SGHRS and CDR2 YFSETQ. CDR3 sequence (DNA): TGCGCCAGCAGCTTGCAGTCGGGATTGAACACTGAAGCTTTCTTT. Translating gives CASSLQSGLNTEAFF.

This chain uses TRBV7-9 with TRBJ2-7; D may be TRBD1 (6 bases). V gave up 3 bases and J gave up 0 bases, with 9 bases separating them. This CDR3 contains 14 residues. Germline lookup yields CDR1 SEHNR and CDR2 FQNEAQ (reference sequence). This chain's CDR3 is CASSFLDSSYEQYF. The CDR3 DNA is TGTGCCAGCAGCTTCCTGGACAGCTCCTACGAGCAGTACTTC.

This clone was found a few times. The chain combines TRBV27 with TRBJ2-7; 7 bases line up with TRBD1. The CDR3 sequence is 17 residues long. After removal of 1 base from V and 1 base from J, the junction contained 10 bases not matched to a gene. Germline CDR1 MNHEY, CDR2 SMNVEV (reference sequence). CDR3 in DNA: TGTGCCAGCAGTTTATTCCATATCAACAGGGGTTCCTACGAGCAGTACTTC. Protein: CASSLFHINRGSYEQYF.

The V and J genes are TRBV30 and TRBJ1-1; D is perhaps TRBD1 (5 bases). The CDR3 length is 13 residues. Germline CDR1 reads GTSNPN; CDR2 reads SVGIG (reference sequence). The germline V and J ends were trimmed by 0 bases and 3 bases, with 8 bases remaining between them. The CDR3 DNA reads TGTGCCTGGAGTGTACAGGCGGACACTGAAGCTTTCTTT. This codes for CAWSVQADTEAFF.